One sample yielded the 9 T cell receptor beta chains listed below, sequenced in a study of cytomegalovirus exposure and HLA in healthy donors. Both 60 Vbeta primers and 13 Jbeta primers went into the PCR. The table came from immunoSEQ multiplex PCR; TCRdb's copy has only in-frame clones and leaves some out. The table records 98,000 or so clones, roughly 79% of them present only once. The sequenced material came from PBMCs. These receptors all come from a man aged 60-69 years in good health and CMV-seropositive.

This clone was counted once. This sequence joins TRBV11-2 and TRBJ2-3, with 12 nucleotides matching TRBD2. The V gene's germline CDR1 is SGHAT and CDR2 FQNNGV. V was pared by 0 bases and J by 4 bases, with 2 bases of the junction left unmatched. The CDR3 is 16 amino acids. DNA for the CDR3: TGTGCCAGCAGCTTAGAACTAGCGGGGGGATCAGATACGCAGTATTTT. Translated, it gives CASSLELAGGSDTQYF.

CDR3 DNA sequence: TGTGCCAGCAGCCCCGACACCCCCTACGAGCAGTACTTC. It specifies CASSPDTPYEQYF. This rearrangement joins TRBV7-2 to TRBJ2-7; D unresolved. This CDR3 is 13 amino acids long. Trimming stripped 5 bases from V and 2 bases from J, with 10 bases between. CDR1 and CDR2 from the germline V gene are SGHTA and FQGNSA.

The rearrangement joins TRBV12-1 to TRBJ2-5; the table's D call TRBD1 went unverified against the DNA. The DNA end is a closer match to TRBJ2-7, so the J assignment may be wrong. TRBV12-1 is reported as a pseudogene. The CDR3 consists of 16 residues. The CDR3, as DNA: TGTGCCAGCAGCTCGTGCGGGACAGCGATTACCTACGAGCAGTACTTC. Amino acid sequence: CASSSCGTAITYEQYF.

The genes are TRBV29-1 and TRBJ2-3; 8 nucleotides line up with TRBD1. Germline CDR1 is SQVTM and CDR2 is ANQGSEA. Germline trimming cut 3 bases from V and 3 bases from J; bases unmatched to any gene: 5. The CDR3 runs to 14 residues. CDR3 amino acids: CSVDRTGTTDTQYF. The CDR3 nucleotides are TGCAGCGTTGACCGGACAGGGACGACAGATACGCAGTATTTT.

The CDR3 DNA follows: TGTGCCAGTATCCCTCGCGGGACTTCGAACACCGGGGAGCTGTTTTTT. This encodes CASIPRGTSNTGELFF. The J gene is TRBJ2-2, the V gene TRBV19, with D possibly being TRBD2 (6 bases). This CDR3 is 16 amino acids long. The germline CDR1 and CDR2 sequences are LNHDA and SQIVND (reference sequence). Trimming took off 7 bases at V and 0 bases at J, with 15 bases between the two ends.

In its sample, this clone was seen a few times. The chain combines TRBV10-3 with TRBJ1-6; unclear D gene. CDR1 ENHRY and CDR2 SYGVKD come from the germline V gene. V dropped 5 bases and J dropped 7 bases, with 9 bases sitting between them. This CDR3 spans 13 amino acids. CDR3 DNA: TGTGCCATCAGTCTTGCAGTGAATTCACCCCTCCACTTT. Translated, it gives CAISLAVNSPLHF.

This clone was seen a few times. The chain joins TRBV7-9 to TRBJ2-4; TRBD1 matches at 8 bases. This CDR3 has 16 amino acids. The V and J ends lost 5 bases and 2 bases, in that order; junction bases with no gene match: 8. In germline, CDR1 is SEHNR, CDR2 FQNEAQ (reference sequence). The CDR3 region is CASSQGAGVTKNIQYF. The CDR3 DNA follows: TGTGCCAGCAGCCAGGGGGCAGGGGTTACCAAAAACATTCAGTACTTC.

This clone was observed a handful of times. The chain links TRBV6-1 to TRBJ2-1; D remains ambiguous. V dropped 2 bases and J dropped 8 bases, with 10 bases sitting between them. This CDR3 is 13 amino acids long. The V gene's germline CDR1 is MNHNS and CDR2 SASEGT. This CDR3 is CASSETQWYEQFF. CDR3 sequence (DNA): TGTGCCAGCAGTGAAACCCAGTGGTATGAGCAGTTCTTC.

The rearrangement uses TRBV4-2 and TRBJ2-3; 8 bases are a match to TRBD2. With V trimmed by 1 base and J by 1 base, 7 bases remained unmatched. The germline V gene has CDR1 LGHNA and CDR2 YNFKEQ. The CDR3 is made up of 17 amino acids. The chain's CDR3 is CASSQGPHSGGTDTQYF. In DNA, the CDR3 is TGTGCCAGCAGCCAAGGGCCCCATAGCGGGGGCACAGATACGCAGTATTTT.